The clone carrying this T cell receptor beta chain occurred many times. The target antigen is unknown. The ends lost 2 bases at V and 4 bases at J; junction bases unmatched: 11. This CDR3 region has 17 residues. Per the germline V gene, CDR1 is DFQATT and CDR2 is SNEGSKA (reference sequence). The source of the sample is a study of T cells in Graves' hyperthyroidism and ophthalmopathy. Study-wide findings and caveats: A model of 13 V-J features distinguished ophthalmopathy from stable hyperthyroidism. Ophthalmopathy got predicted by the model a median roughly 6.1 months before its onset.

Researchers took RNA transcripts and amplified the TCR beta CDR3 regions from them. The study used the HTBI primer set for a first-round RT-PCR of the TCR CDR3. TCRdb passed the multiplex PCR reads through MiXCR, listing each CDR3 protein once. The top ten hold 34% of the sample, which has 350,000 to 450,000 distinct CDR3 sequences, approximately 17% seen once. Newly diagnosed patients aged 18 to 65 had hyperthyroidism of under 2 months' duration. Orbital computed tomography, thyroid ultrasound, serum thyroxine and TRAb, and clinical symptoms together informed the diagnoses. The chain recombines TRBV20-1 with TRBJ2-3; 11 bases agree with TRBD2. Sequences were obtained from blood. This receptor was obtained from a woman aged 25 to 39 with Graves' hyperthyroidism that later progressed to Graves' ophthalmopathy. The CDR3 sequence is CSARPGGASGRPDTQYF. CDR3 coding DNA: TGCAGTGCTAGACCTGGCGGGGCTAGCGGGAGGCCAGATACGCAGTATTTT.